The 28 T cell receptor beta chains below all came from one sample that was sequenced in a study of OX40 agonist ivuxolimab in advanced cancers. Using immunoSEQ multiplex PCR, the repertoire was profiled, and TCRdb retains in-frame clones only, with some absent. The profile shows 100,000 or so clones, roughly 95% of them singletons. Sequencing was performed on CD4+ or CD8+ T cells sorted from blood, taken in a trial of the OX40 agonist ivuxolimab. The receptors here all came from an adult with an advanced solid tumor such as melanoma, head and neck, liver or kidney cancer.

This clone was recorded once. V and J are TRBV7-2 and TRBJ1-2; D gene uncertain. From germline, CDR1 is SGHTA and CDR2 FQGNSA. This CDR3 region has 12 residues. Trimming cost V 5 bases and J 2 bases, with 6 bases left between them. CDR3 nucleotides: TGTGCCAGCAGCAGGGCGAACTATGGCTACACCTTC. Translated: CASSRANYGYTF.

The chain has TRBV19 and TRBJ2-1, with D possibly TRBD2 on 6 matching bases. The germline CDR1 and CDR2 sequences are LNHDA and SQIVND (reference sequence). The CDR3 has 15 amino acids. V was pared by 4 bases and J by 4 bases, with 14 bases between. CDR3 nucleotide sequence: TGTGCCAGTAGTAGGGACTGGAACCCGTACAATGAGCAGTTCTTC. It is translated as CASSRDWNPYNEQFF. Full variable domain (outside the CDR3, taken from reference TRBV19 and TRBJ2-1): DGGITQSPKYLFRKEGQNVTLSCEQNLNHDAMYWYRQDPGQGLRLIYYSQIVNDFQKGDIAEGYSVSREKKESFPLTVTSAQKNPTAFYLCASSRDWNPYNEQFFGPGTRLTVL.

The chain employs TRBV4-1 and TRBJ1-4; tentative D call: TRBD1 (6 bases). CDR1 MGHRA and CDR2 YSYEKL come from the germline V gene. The CDR3 sequence is 14 residues long. The germline V and J ends were trimmed by 6 bases and 7 bases, with 15 bases remaining between them. CDR3 amino acids: CASRKGGDSEKLFF. As DNA, the CDR3 is TGCGCCAGCAGAAAGGGGGGGGATAGTGAAAAACTGTTTTTT.

CDR3: CASSIWTDNSPLHF. The CDR3 coding sequence is TGTGCCAGTAGTATTTGGACGGATAATTCACCCCTCCACTTT. The chain is built from TRBV19 and TRBJ1-6; D is unresolved. This CDR3 region has 14 residues. V lost 3 bases to trimming and J lost 5 bases, with 8 bases between them. CDR1 and CDR2 from the germline V gene are LNHDA and SQIVND (reference sequence). Together with reference TRBV19 and TRBJ1-6, the CDR3 gives the full variable domain: DGGITQSPKYLFRKEGQNVTLSCEQNLNHDAMYWYRQDPGQGLRLIYYSQIVNDFQKGDIAEGYSVSREKKESFPLTVTSAQKNPTAFYLCASSIWTDNSPLHFGNGTRLTVT.

A remark on this clone: Other DNA variants within this sample encode the same CDR3. The V call is TRBV7-2, the J call TRBJ1-3; the match to TRBD1 covers 7 bases. Losses at the gene ends were 5 bases for V and 3 bases for J; bases not matched to a gene: 1. This CDR3 comprises 13 residues. The V gene's germline CDR1 is SGHTA and CDR2 FQGNSA. This CDR3 reads CASSPGGGNTIYF. DNA of the CDR3: TGTGCCAGCAGCCCAGGGGGTGGAAACACCATATATTTT.

The sample holds a few counts of this clone. The chain combines TRBV7-6 with TRBJ2-7; 7 nucleotides align to TRBD1. CDR1 and CDR2 from the germline V gene are SGHVS and FNYEAQ. The CDR3 loop spans 14 amino acids. Trimming removed 1 base from V and 1 base from J; junction bases left unmatched: 1. CDR3 sequence (DNA): TGTGCCAGCAGCTTAGGGGACAGATCCTACGAGCAGTACTTC. Amino acid sequence: CASSLGDRSYEQYF.

The J gene is TRBJ2-2, the V gene TRBV5-8; 14 bases map to TRBD2. Germline CDR1 SGHTS, CDR2 YDEGEE. The CDR3 covers 17 residues. J lost 0 bases, V lost 4 bases, and 2 bases had no gene match. CDR3 DNA: TGTGCCAGCAGCCTGGGACTAGCGGGAGCGAACACCGGGGAGCTGTTTTTT. Its protein product is CASSLGLAGANTGELFF.

This chain uses TRBV28 with TRBJ1-5; D may be TRBD1 (5 bases). Per the germline V gene, CDR1 is MDHEN and CDR2 is SYDVKM. The CDR3 consists of 15 residues. The V gene lost 6 bases and the J gene lost 4 bases, with 16 bases spanning the gap. The CDR3 reads CASRRGEGRNQPQHF. CDR3 bases: TGTGCCAGCAGGCGAGGGGAAGGACGGAATCAGCCCCAGCATTTT.

V usage is TRBV5-1 and J usage is TRBJ1-4, with D perhaps matching TRBD1 (5 bases). V dropped 0 bases and J dropped 6 bases, with 9 bases sitting between them. Per the germline V gene, CDR1 is SGHRS and CDR2 is YFSETQ. This CDR3 is built from 14 residues. The DNA of the CDR3 is TGCGCCAGCAGCTTGGGACAGATGGATGAAAAACTGTTTTTT. Translating it yields CASSLGQMDEKLFF.

This chain connects TRBV9 to TRBJ1-6; 10 positions match TRBD1. V lost 3 bases to trimming and J lost 10 bases; unmatched junction nucleotides: 16. The CDR3 contains 18 residues. CDR1 and CDR2 from the germline V gene are SGDLS and YYNGEE. CDR3 bases: TGTGCCAGCAGCGGTGAGACTACGTTGGGACAGGGGAGATCACCCCTCCACTTT. It yields the protein CASSGETTLGQGRSPLHF.

V is TRBV6-1 and J is TRBJ1-2; 9 nucleotides align to TRBD1. There are 15 residues in the CDR3. The V and J ends lost 7 bases and 2 bases, in that order; junction bases with no gene match: 8. The germline V gene encodes CDR1 MNHNS and CDR2 SASEGT. In DNA, the CDR3 is TGTGCCAGCACTGCACAACAGGGGGCGAACTATGGCTACACCTTC. Its translation is CASTAQQGANYGYTF.

This clone showed up just once. V and J are TRBV28 and TRBJ1-3, with D uncertain. Trimming pared 2 bases from V and 3 bases from J, leaving 17 bases between. The germline gives CDR1 MDHEN, CDR2 SYDVKM. CDR3 length equals 17 residues. DNA of the CDR3: TGTGCCAGCAGTTTAGTCCAAGGTGCTGGGCGTGGAAACACCATATATTTT. This codes for CASSLVQGAGRGNTIYF.

This chain connects TRBV10-3 to TRBJ1-6; perhaps TRBD1 as D (5 bases). This CDR3 region has 16 residues. The germline gives CDR1 ENHRY, CDR2 SYGVKD. The V and J ends lost 0 bases and 2 bases respectively, with 8 bases between them. CDR3 DNA: TGTGCCATCAGTGAGTCGGGGGAAGCCTATAATTCACCCCTCCACTTT. Protein product: CAISESGEAYNSPLHF.

This chain connects TRBV11-1 to TRBJ2-1, with 9 bases lining up with TRBD2. The CDR3 contains 16 residues. V lost 5 bases and J lost 4; bases outside the gene matches: 9. Germline V CDR1 and CDR2: SGHAT, FQDESV (reference sequence). The CDR3 region is CASSITGTSRYNEQFF. The CDR3 DNA reads TGTGCCAGCAGCATTACGGGGACTAGCCGTTACAATGAGCAGTTCTTC.

CDR3 nucleotide sequence: TGCGCCAGCAGCTCCGGGACAGGCCCCTCTGGGGCCAACGTCCTGACTTTC. It codes for CASSSGTGPSGANVLTF. The V and J genes are TRBV5-1 and TRBJ2-6; TRBD1 agrees at 8 bases. The CDR3 length is 17 residues. Per germline, CDR1 SGHRS and CDR2 YFSETQ. The trim removed 3 bases at V and 0 bases at J, leaving 5 bases unmatched.

CDR3 sequence reads: CASSLAQGPQETQYF. The CDR3 DNA reads as TGTGCCAGCAGCTTAGCGCAGGGGCCACAAGAGACCCAGTACTTC. The J gene is TRBJ2-5, the V gene TRBV7-2; weak D call: TRBD1 (6 bases). The CDR3 contains 15 residues. The V end lost 0 bases, the J end lost 2 bases, and 10 bases lay between the germline ends. The germline V gene encodes CDR1 SGHTA and CDR2 FQGNSA.

The chain is built from TRBV6-5 and TRBJ2-7, with D uncertain. This CDR3 region has 15 residues. Germline CDR1 is MNHEY and CDR2 is SVGAGI. The V and J ends lost 4 bases and 2 bases respectively, with 15 bases between them. The CDR3 coding sequence is TGTGCCAGCAGTTCTCCCAGAAAGAACACCTACGAGCAGTACTTC. Amino acid sequence: CASSSPRKNTYEQYF.

This clone was recorded a few times. The chain combines TRBV6-5 with TRBJ2-5, with TRBD2 identical over 7 bases. Trimming cost V 4 bases and J 4 bases; bases outside gene matches: 9. CDR1 and CDR2 (germline): MNHEY, SVGAGI. The CDR3 length is 15 residues. The CDR3 loop is CASSSGGAGRETQYF. Here the CDR3 DNA reads TGTGCCAGCAGTTCCGGGGGAGCGGGGCGAGAGACCCAGTACTTC.

The V call is TRBV5-1, the J call TRBJ1-1; D may be TRBD1 (5 bases). The V and J ends lost 4 bases and 0 bases respectively, with 10 bases between them. Per germline, CDR1 SGHRS and CDR2 YFSETQ. The CDR3 has 14 amino acids. Here the CDR3 DNA reads TGCGCCAGCAGCACCGGGACCGTGAACACTGAAGCTTTCTTT. This gives the protein CASSTGTVNTEAFF.

This clone is a singleton in its sample. The chain has TRBV7-2 and TRBJ2-7; 7 bases map to TRBD2. J lost 3 bases, V lost 2 bases, and 7 bases had no gene match. Germline V gene data show CDR1 as SGHTA and CDR2 as FQGNSA. The CDR3 is 15 residues long. Written as DNA, the CDR3 is TGTGCCAGCAGCTTAACGGGGGGAGGTAGCTACGAGCAGTACTTC. It is translated as CASSLTGGGSYEQYF.

This clone was observed a single time. The rearrangement joins TRBV7-8 to TRBJ1-5, with D tentatively TRBD1 (5 bases). The CDR3 is 16 amino acids. V was cut by 5 bases and J by 0 bases, with 14 bases left in between. Germline CDR1 SGHVS, CDR2 FQNEAQ. CDR3 amino acids: CASSPTTANSNQPQHF. The CDR3 nucleotides are TGTGCCAGCAGCCCGACGACAGCGAATAGCAATCAGCCCCAGCATTTT.

The CDR3 bases are TGTGCCAGCAGGACAGGGGGCGCCAAAAACATTCAGTACTTC. As protein: CASRTGGAKNIQYF. The gene calls are TRBV28 and TRBJ2-4; the match to TRBD1 covers 10 bases. The CDR3 totals 14 residues. CDR1 and CDR2 from the germline V gene are MDHEN and SYDVKM. The V gene end was trimmed by 6 bases and the J gene end by 1 base; junction bases not matched to a gene: 0.

The chain uses TRBV28 and TRBJ2-3; D remains ambiguous. The V and J ends lost 8 bases and 6 bases respectively, with 24 bases between them. The CDR3 is made up of 16 amino acids. CDR1 MDHEN and CDR2 SYDVKM come from the germline V gene. The CDR3, as DNA: TGTGCCAGCCTTCCCCCGGAACCCGGGTCCCACGATACGCAGTATTTT. Translation: CASLPPEPGSHDTQYF.

This chain uses TRBV6-6 with TRBJ1-1; D remains unclear. This CDR3 has 13 residues. Trimming shortened V by 4 bases and J by 0 bases, and 6 bases separated the two germline ends. CDR1 MNHNY and CDR2 SVGAGI come from the germline V gene (reference sequence). This CDR3 reads CASSFTVNTEAFF. For the CDR3, the DNA is TGTGCCAGCAGTTTTACAGTGAACACTGAAGCTTTCTTT.

The chain has TRBV7-8 and TRBJ1-3; 7 nucleotides match TRBD1. Germline V gives CDR1 SGHVS, CDR2 FQNEAQ. The CDR3 has 16 residues. The V and J ends lost 5 bases and 2 bases, in that order; junction bases with no gene match: 9. CDR3 nucleotide sequence: TGTGCCAGCAGCCCAAACAGGGGCGGTGCTGGAAACACCATATATTTT. This codes for CASSPNRGGAGNTIYF.

The chain links TRBV10-2 to TRBJ1-4; 9 positions match TRBD1. This CDR3 has 14 amino acids. Germline CDR1 reads WSHSY; CDR2 reads SAAADI. The V segment lost 7 bases and the J segment 14 bases; nucleotides outside the gene matches: 14. The CDR3: CASTGPGTGTRLFF. The CDR3 DNA follows: TGCGCCAGCACCGGTCCCGGGACAGGGACTCGGCTGTTTTTT.

This chain connects TRBV18 to TRBJ1-5; D ambiguous. The CDR3 is 17 amino acids. Trimming shortened V by 3 bases and J by 2 bases, and 17 bases separated the two germline ends. Germline V CDR1 and CDR2: KGHSH, LQKENI. The CDR3 spells CASSPAQNLGGNQPQHF. CDR3 in DNA: TGTGCCAGCTCACCCGCTCAGAACCTAGGCGGCAATCAGCCCCAGCATTTT.

The rearrangement links TRBV18 to TRBJ2-5; 9 bases match TRBD2. The J call is doubtful: the DNA matches TRBJ2-7 better. The CDR3 has 15 amino acids. Germline lookup yields CDR1 KGHSH and CDR2 LQKENI. CDR3 residues: CASSPVSSGVGEQYF. The CDR3 DNA reads as TGTGCCAGCTCACCAGTTTCTAGCGGGGTTGGCGAGCAGTACTTC.